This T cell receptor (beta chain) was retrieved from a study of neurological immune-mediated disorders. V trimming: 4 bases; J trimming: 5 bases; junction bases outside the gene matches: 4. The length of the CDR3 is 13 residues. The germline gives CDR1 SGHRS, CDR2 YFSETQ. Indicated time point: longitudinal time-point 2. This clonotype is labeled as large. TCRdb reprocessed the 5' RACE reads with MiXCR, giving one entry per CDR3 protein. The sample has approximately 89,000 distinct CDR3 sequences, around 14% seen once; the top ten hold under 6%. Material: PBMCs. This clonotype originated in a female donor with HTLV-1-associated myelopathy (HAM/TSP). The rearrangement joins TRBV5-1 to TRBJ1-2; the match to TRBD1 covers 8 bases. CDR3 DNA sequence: TGCGCCAGCAGCGAGGGACAGGATTATGGCTACACCTTC. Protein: CASSEGQDYGYTF.